This T cell receptor (beta chain) was profiled in a study of vaccination and CD4 T cells after COVID-19. About the study: SARS-CoV-2 had been detected by nasal swab PCR in convalescent patients; several were mild, one severe. The cells were exposed to overlapping spike peptides originating from SARS-CoV-2, HCoV-NL63, HCoV-OC43 and HCoV-229E for stimulation.

Treatment reported: approximately 9-day PBMC culture with coronavirus spike peptide pools or control peptides (ViraFEST assay). Days 3 and 7 saw half the medium swapped for fresh IL-2 medium. Concerning this clonotype itself: Its antigen is not known.

Sequencing of DNA taken from cultured CD4+ T cells relied on the Oncomine TCR Beta short-read assay. In TCRdb, the PCR reads were re-called with MiXCR into one record per CDR3 protein. The table lists about 13,000 distinct CDR3 sequences, 75% to 80% of them singletons. Trimming removed 2 bases from V and 3 bases from J, with 12 bases in between. This CDR3 spans 15 amino acids. CDR1 is SGHTS, CDR2 YDEGEE, per germline. This chain uses TRBV5-8 with TRBJ1-5; no clear D. The sequenced sample was CD4+ T cells from blood, cultured in vitro. This TCR derives from a human donor who had recovered from COVID-19. The CDR3 loop reads CASSLFPEPNQPQHF. CDR3 DNA: TGTGCCAGCAGCTTATTCCCAGAGCCCAATCAGCCCCAGCATTTT.